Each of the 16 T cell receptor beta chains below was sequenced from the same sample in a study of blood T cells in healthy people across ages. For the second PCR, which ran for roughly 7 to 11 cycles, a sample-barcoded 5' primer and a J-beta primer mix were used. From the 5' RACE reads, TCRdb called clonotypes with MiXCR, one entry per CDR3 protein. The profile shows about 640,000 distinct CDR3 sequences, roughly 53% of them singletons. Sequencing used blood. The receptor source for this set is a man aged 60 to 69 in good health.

The CDR3 DNA is TGTGCCAGCAGCAAAAAAAGGGACAGGTTTACAGATACGCAGTATTTT. It translates to CASSKKRDRFTDTQYF. The rearrangement joins TRBV21-1 to TRBJ2-3; the listed D gene, TRBD1, was not tested against the DNA. TRBV21-1 is marked as a pseudogene. The CDR3 has 16 residues.

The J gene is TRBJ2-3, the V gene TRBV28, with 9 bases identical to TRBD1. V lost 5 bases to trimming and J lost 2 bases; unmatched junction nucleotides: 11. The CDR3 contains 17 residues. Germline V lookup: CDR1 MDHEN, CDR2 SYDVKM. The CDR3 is CASSPQGGQGPTDTQYF. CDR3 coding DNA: TGTGCCAGCAGTCCCCAGGGGGGACAGGGACCCACAGATACGCAGTATTTT.

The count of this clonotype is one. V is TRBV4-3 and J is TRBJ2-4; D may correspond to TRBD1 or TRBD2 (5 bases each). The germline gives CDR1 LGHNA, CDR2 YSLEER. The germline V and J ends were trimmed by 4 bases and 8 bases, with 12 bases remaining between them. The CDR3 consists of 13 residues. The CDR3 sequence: CASSREVGDIQYF. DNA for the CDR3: TGCGCCAGCAGCCGCGAGGTGGGGGACATTCAGTACTTC.

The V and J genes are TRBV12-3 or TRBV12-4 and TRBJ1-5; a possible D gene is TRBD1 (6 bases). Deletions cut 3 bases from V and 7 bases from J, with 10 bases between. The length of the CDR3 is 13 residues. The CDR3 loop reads CASSLSGAQPQHF. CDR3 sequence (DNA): TGTGCCAGCAGTTTGTCAGGGGCGCAGCCCCAGCATTTT.

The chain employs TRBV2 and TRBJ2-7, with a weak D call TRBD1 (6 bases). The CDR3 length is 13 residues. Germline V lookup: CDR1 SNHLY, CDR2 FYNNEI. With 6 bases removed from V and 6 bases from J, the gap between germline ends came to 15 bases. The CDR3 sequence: CASSGTLGIEQYF. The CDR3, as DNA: TGTGCCAGCAGCGGGACACTAGGGATCGAGCAGTACTTC. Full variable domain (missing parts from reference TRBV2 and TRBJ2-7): EPEVTQTPSHQVTQMGQEVILRCVPISNHLYFYWYRQILGQKVEFLVSFYNNEISEKSEIFDDQFSVERPDGSNFTLKIRSTKLEDSAMYFCASSGTLGIEQYFGPGTRLTVT.

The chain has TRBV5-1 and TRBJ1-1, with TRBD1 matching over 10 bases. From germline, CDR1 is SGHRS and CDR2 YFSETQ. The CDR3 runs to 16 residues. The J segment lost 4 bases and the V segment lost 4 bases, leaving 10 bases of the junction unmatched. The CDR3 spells CASSRNPGTGATEAFF. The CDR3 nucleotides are TGCGCCAGCAGCCGTAATCCCGGGACAGGGGCCACTGAAGCTTTCTTT.

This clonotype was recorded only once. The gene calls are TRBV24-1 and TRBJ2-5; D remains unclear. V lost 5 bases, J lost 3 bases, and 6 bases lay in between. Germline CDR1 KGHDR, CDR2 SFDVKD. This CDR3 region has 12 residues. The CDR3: CATSAAEETQYF. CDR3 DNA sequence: TGTGCCACCAGTGCGGCAGAAGAGACCCAGTACTTC.

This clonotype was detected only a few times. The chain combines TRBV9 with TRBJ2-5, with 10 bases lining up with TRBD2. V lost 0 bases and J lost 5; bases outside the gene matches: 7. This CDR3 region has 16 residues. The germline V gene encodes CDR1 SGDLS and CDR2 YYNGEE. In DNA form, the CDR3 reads TGTGCCAGCAGCGTAGGTACTAGCGGGGTTGGCGAGACCCAGTACTTC. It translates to CASSVGTSGVGETQYF. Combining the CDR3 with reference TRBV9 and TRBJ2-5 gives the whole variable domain DSGVTQTPKHLITATGQRVTLRCSPRSGDLSVYWYQQSLDQGLQFLIQYYNGEERAKGNILERFSAQQFPDLHSELNLSSLELGDSALYFCASSVGTSGVGETQYFGPGTRLLVL.

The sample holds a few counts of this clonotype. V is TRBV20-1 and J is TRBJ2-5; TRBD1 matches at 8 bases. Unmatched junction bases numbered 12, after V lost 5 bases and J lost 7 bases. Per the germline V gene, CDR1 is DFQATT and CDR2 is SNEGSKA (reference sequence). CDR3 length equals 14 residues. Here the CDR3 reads CSASLTGVLGTQYF. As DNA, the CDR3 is TGCAGTGCTTCCCTGACAGGGGTACTGGGGACCCAGTACTTC.

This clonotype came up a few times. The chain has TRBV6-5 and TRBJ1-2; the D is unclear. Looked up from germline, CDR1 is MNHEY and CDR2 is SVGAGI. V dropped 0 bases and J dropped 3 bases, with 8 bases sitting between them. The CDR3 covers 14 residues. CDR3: CASSYSGGHYGYTF. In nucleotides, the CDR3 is TGTGCCAGCAGTTACTCTGGCGGGCACTATGGCTACACCTTC.

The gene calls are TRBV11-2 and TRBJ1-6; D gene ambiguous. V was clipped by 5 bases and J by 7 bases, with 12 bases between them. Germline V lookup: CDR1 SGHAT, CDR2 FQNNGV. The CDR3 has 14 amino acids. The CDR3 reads CASSPGRQNSPLHF. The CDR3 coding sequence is TGTGCCAGCAGCCCCGGACGACAAAATTCACCCCTCCACTTT.

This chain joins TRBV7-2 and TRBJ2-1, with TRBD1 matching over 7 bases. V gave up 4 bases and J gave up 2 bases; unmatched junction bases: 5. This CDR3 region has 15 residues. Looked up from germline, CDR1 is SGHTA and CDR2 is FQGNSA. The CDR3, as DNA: TGTGCCAGCAGCTCCCCGGGACAGACCTACAATGAGCAGTTCTTC. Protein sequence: CASSSPGQTYNEQFF. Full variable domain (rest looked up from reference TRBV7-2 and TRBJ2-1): GAGVSQSPSNKVTEKGKDVELRCDPISGHTALYWYRQSLGQGLEFLIYFQGNSAPDKSGLPSDRFSAERTGGSVSTLTIQRTQQEDSAVYLCASSSPGQTYNEQFFGPGTRLTVL.

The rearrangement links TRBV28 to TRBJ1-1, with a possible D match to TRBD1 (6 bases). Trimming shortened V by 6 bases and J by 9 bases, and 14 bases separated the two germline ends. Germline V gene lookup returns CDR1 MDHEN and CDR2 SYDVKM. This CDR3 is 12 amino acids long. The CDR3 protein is CASSLYRDQAFF. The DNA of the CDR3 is TGTGCCAGCAGCCTCTACAGGGACCAAGCTTTCTTT.

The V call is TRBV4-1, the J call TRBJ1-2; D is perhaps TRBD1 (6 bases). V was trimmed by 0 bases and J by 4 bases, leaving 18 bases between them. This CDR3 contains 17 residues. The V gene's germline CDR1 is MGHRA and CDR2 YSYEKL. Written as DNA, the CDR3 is TGCGCCAGCAGCCAAGAACCTTCGGGGGCTATGATCTATGGCTACACCTTC. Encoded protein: CASSQEPSGAMIYGYTF.

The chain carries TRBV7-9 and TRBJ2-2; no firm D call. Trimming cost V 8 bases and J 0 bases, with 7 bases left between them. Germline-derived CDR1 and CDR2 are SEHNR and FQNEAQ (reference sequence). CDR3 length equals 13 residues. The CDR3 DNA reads TGTGCCAGCTGGAATACGAACACCGGGGAGCTGTTTTTT. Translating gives CASWNTNTGELFF.

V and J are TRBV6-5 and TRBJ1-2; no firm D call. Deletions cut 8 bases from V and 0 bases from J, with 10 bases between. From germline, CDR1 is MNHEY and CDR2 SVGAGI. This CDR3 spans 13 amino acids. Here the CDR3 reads CASRRGANYGYTF. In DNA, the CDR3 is TGTGCCAGCCGGCGGGGTGCTAACTATGGCTACACCTTC.